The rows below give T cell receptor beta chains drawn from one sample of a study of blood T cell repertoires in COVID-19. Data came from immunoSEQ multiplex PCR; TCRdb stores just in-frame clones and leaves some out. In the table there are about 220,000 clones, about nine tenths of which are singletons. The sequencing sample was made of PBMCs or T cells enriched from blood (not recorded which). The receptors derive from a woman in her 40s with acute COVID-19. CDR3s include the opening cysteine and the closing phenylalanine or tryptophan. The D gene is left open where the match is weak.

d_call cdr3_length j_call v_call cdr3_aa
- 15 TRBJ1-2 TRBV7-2 CASSPYRGGYYGYTF
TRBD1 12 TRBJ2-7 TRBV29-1 CSCAQGGSEQYF
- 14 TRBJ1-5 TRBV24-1 CATSPREVDQPQHF
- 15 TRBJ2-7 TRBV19 CASSIKGTYSYEQYF
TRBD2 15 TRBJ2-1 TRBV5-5 CASSPLAGGVNEQFF
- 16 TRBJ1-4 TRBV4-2 CASSHVGLGEGEKLFF
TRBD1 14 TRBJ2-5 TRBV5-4 CASSPWTGQETQYF
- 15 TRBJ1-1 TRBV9 CASSAGEYMNTEAFF
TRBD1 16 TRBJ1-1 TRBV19 CASRAKTGGLNTEAFF
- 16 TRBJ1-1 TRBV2 CASSKQDVGMGTEAFF
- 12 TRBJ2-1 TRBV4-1 CASTSSYNEQFF
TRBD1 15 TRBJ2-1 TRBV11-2 CASGPTGGSYNEQFF
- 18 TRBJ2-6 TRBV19 CASTLRDKVPSGANVLTF
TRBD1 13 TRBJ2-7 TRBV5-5 CASSSADRDGQYF
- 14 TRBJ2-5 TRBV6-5 CASSYGQLQETQYF
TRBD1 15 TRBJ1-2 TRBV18 CASSPSQGARGGYTF
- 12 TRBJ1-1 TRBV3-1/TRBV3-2 CASSRAHPEAFF
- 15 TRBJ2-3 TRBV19 CASSIAGISTDTQYF
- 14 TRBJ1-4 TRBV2 CAIPRGGHNEKLFF
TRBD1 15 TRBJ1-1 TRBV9 CASSVVGQGETEAFF
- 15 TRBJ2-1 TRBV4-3 CASSQDQGSYNEQFF
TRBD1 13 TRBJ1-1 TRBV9 CASSVGQGTEAFF
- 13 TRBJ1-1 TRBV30 CAWSLGGRSEAFF
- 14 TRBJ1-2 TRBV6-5 CASSTIGGWYGYTF
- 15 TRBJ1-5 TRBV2 CASSEERVSNQPQHF